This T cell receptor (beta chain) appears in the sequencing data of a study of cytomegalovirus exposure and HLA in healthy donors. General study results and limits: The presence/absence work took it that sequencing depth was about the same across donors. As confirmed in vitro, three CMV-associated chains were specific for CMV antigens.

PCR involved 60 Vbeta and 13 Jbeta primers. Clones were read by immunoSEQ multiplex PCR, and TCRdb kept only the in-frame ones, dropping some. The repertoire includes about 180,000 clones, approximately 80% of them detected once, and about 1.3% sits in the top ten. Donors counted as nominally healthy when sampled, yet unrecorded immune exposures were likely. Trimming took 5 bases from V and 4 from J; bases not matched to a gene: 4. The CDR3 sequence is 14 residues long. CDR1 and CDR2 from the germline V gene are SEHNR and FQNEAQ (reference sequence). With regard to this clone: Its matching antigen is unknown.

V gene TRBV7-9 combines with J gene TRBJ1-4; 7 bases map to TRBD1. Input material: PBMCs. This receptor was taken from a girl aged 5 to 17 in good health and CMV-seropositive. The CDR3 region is CASSRGQNNEKLFF. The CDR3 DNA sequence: TGTGCCAGCAGCCGGGGACAGAATAATGAAAAACTGTTTTTT.